Following are 31 T cell receptor beta chains from one sample sequenced in a study of T cell responses to AZD1222 COVID-19 vaccine. The repertoire was sequenced with immunoSEQ multiplex PCR; TCRdb's copy has only in-frame clones and lacks some. This repertoire shows some 150,000 clones, roughly nine tenths found once; its top ten account for 2% to 3%. Sequences were derived from peripheral blood, sampled on day 0 of AZD1222 vaccination. The receptor set was obtained from an adult in good health.

In its sample, this clone was seen once. CDR3 in amino acids: CASSESGGTEAFF. DNA of the CDR3: TGTGCCAGCAGTGAAAGTGGAGGGACTGAAGCTTTCTTT. The rearrangement uses TRBV6-1 and TRBJ1-1; D is ambiguous. Germline CDR1 MNHNS, CDR2 SASEGT. The CDR3 totals 13 residues. V was shortened by 2 bases and J by 5 bases, with 9 bases between the two germline ends.

The chain combines TRBV30 with TRBJ1-3; D is ambiguous. Trimming stripped 2 bases from V and 0 bases from J, with 8 bases between. The CDR3 is 14 amino acids. Germline V CDR1 and CDR2: GTSNPN, SVGIG (reference sequence). CDR3 bases: TGTGCCTGGAGTCAAAGCGTCTCTGGAAACACCATATATTTT. Its translation is CAWSQSVSGNTIYF.

Details on this clone: This CDR3 is also generated by other DNA sequences in the sample. J is TRBJ1-1 and V is TRBV6-5; D gene unclear. The V gene lost 2 bases and the J gene lost 1 base, with 5 bases spanning the gap. The CDR3 totals 13 residues. The germline V gene encodes CDR1 MNHEY and CDR2 SVGAGI. The CDR3 DNA follows: TGTGCCAGCAGTTACGCAGGGAACACTGAAGCTTTCTTT. As protein: CASSYAGNTEAFF.

The sample holds one count of this clone. The CDR3 reads CASSLVLASGRGEQFF. The CDR3 nucleotides read TGTGCCAGCAGCTTAGTTCTGGCTAGCGGGAGGGGTGAGCAGTTCTTC. The genes are TRBV11-2 and TRBJ2-1; 12 bases line up with TRBD2. Germline V gene data show CDR1 as SGHAT and CDR2 as FQNNGV. The CDR3 extends over 16 amino acids. After removal of 1 base from V and 9 bases from J, the junction contained 7 bases not matched to a gene.

The CDR3 DNA reads TGTGCCAGCAGCATCAGACTAGCGGGAGTTGAAGATACGCAGTATTTT. Translating it yields CASSIRLAGVEDTQYF. The chain carries TRBV7-9 and TRBJ2-3; the match to TRBD2 covers 12 bases. The CDR3 totals 16 residues. Germline values: CDR1 SEHNR, CDR2 FQNEAQ (reference sequence). V lost 5 bases, J lost 5 bases, and 8 bases stayed unmatched.

V usage is TRBV27 and J usage is TRBJ2-1, with D perhaps TRBD2 (6 bases). The ends were cut back, 3 bases at V and 0 bases at J, with 9 bases in the middle. Germline CDR1 is MNHEY and CDR2 is SMNVEV (reference sequence). The CDR3 length is 15 residues. CDR3 bases: TGTGCCAGCAGTTTCGGGACTCGCTCCTACAATGAGCAGTTCTTC. Its protein is CASSFGTRSYNEQFF.

This chain links TRBV6-1 with TRBJ1-2, with D perhaps TRBD1 (5 bases). The CDR3 length is 12 residues. V shed 2 bases and J shed 5 bases, with 6 bases lying between them. Germline V gives CDR1 MNHNS, CDR2 SASEGT. Here the CDR3 reads CASSEPGYGYTF. CDR3 bases: TGTGCCAGCAGTGAACCAGGGTATGGCTACACCTTC.

The J gene is TRBJ1-6, the V gene TRBV7-6; D not certain. Trimming took off 2 bases at V and 5 bases at J, with 1 base between the two ends. The CDR3 sequence is 12 residues long. Germline V CDR1 and CDR2: SGHVS, FNYEAQ. DNA of the CDR3: TGTGCCAGCAGCTTAAATAATTCACCCCTCCACTTT. Translated, it gives CASSLNNSPLHF. Complete variable domain (other parts from reference TRBV7-6 and TRBJ1-6): GAGVSQSPRYKVTKRGQDVALRCDPISGHVSLYWYRQALGQGPEFLTYFNYEAQQDKSGLPNDRFSAERPEGSISTLTIQRTEQRDSAMYRCASSLNNSPLHFGNGTRLTVT.

This clone has just one count. The V and J genes are TRBV28 and TRBJ1-3, with a possible D match to TRBD1 (6 bases). Germline V CDR1 and CDR2: MDHEN, SYDVKM. Trimming removed 5 bases from V and 2 bases from J, with 10 bases in between. CDR3 length: 14 residues. CDR3 coding DNA: TGTGCCAGCAGTCAGGGGATACCTGGAAACACCATATATTTT. Translated, it gives CASSQGIPGNTIYF.

The V gene is TRBV7-9, the J gene TRBJ2-7, with 9 positions matching TRBD1. With 2 bases clipped from V and 1 base from J, the junction kept 9 bases outside the gene matches. There are 17 residues in the CDR3. Germline V lookup: CDR1 SEHNR, CDR2 FQNEAQ (reference sequence). CDR3 DNA: TGTGCCAGCAGCTTAACTCGTCCGGGACAGGGTTCCTACGAGCAGTACTTC. Translating it yields CASSLTRPGQGSYEQYF. Supplemented by reference TRBV7-9 and TRBJ2-7, the full variable domain reads DTGVSQNPRHKITKRGQNVTFRCDPISEHNRLYWYRQTLGQGPEFLTYFQNEAQLEKSRLLSDRFSAERPKGSFSTLEIQRTEQGDSAMYLCASSLTRPGQGSYEQYFGPGTRLTVT.

This rearrangement joins TRBV7-6 to TRBJ1-4; D remains unclear. Between the trimmed V and J ends, which lost 2 bases and 8 bases, there was a span of 15 bases. CDR3 length equals 15 residues. The germline V gene encodes CDR1 SGHVS and CDR2 FNYEAQ. The CDR3 nucleotides are TGTGCCAGCAGCTTAAATTGGGCCGCCGGAGAAAAACTGTTTTTT. The encoded protein is CASSLNWAAGEKLFF.

The chain recombines TRBV24-1 with TRBJ2-3; no reliable D call. This CDR3 has 13 amino acids. V was cut by 6 bases and J by 9 bases, with 15 bases left in between. CDR1 KGHDR and CDR2 SFDVKD come from the germline V gene. The CDR3 sequence: CATSPGPPGTQYF. The CDR3 bases are TGTGCCACCAGTCCCGGCCCTCCAGGAACGCAGTATTTT.

This clone was seen more than once but under ten times. The genes are TRBV10-1 and TRBJ2-7; 13 bases map to TRBD2. J gave up 3 bases and V 1 base, and 0 bases lay outside the gene matches. Germline loops: CDR1 WNHNN, CDR2 SYGVQD (reference sequence). CDR3 length equals 15 residues. The CDR3 loop is CASSEWTSGSYEQYF. CDR3 bases: TGCGCCAGCAGTGAGTGGACTAGCGGGAGCTACGAGCAGTACTTC.

This clone was picked up a small number of times. This CDR3 is also generated by other DNA sequences in the sample. This chain joins TRBV19 and TRBJ1-3; D is perhaps TRBD1 (6 bases). Germline V lookup: CDR1 LNHDA, CDR2 SQIVND (reference sequence). The CDR3 is 15 residues long. Trimming stripped 6 bases from V and 0 bases from J, with 12 bases between. The CDR3, as DNA: TGTGCCAGTAGCCTCGACAGGAGCTCTGGAAACACCATATATTTT. It specifies CASSLDRSSGNTIYF.

The chain uses TRBV5-1 and TRBJ2-7, with D perhaps matching TRBD1 (6 bases). The CDR3 is made up of 13 amino acids. CDR1 and CDR2 from the germline V gene are SGHRS and YFSETQ. V shed 7 bases and J shed 0 bases, with 11 bases lying between them. DNA for the CDR3: TGCGCCAGCTCCGGGACACCCTCCTACGAGCAGTACTTC. This encodes CASSGTPSYEQYF.

The gene calls are TRBV9 and TRBJ2-5; tentatively, D is TRBD1 or TRBD2 (6 bases each). The CDR3 has 14 residues. With 4 bases removed from V and 5 bases from J, the gap between germline ends came to 15 bases. From germline, CDR1 is SGDLS and CDR2 YYNGEE. The CDR3 DNA sequence: TGTGCCAGCAGCCCCGAGGGGGGCGGGGAGACCCAGTACTTC. It encodes CASSPEGGGETQYF.

The CDR3 loop reads CASSPTTGHNEKLFF. As DNA, the CDR3 is TGCGCCAGCAGCCCTACTACAGGCCACAATGAAAAACTGTTTTTT. The V gene is TRBV5-1, the J gene TRBJ1-4; possibly TRBD1 for D (5 bases). V was cut by 4 bases and J by 5 bases, with 15 bases left in between. CDR1 and CDR2 (germline): SGHRS, YFSETQ. The CDR3 has 15 residues.

V and J are TRBV3-1 (or the pseudogene TRBV3-2) and TRBJ1-1; D gene uncertain. CDR1 and CDR2 (germline): LGHDT, YNNKEL (reference sequence). The CDR3 has 16 residues. V lost 0 bases, J lost 10 bases, and 21 bases lay in between. CDR3 coding DNA: TGTGCCAGCAGCCAAGATAATCTTGGTACCCAGTGGCGAGCTTTCTTT. It codes for CASSQDNLGTQWRAFF.

The rearrangement joins TRBV11-2 to TRBJ2-3; tentatively, D is TRBD1 or TRBD2 (6 bases each). Looked up from germline, CDR1 is SGHAT and CDR2 is FQNNGV. This CDR3 contains 16 residues. The germline V and J ends were trimmed by 3 bases and 5 bases, with 18 bases remaining between them. DNA of the CDR3: TGTGCCAGCAGCTTGCGGAACGGGGGCCCAGGAGATACGCAGTATTTT. Translation: CASSLRNGGPGDTQYF.

V and J are TRBV6-1 and TRBJ1-2, with 7 bases lining up with TRBD1. Germline V gene sequence: CDR1 MNHNS, CDR2 SASEGT. After removal of 3 bases from V and 7 bases from J, the junction contained 8 bases not matched to a gene. CDR3 length: 14 residues. As DNA, the CDR3 is TGTGCCAGCAGTGACAGACAGGGTGAGGCTGGCTACACCTTC. Translated: CASSDRQGEAGYTF.

This chain joins TRBV12-3 or TRBV12-4 and TRBJ1-2; D call uncertain. Trimming removed 3 bases from V and 4 bases from J, with 9 bases in between. The CDR3 loop spans 13 amino acids. CDR3 region: CASSLSPSYGYTF. CDR3 DNA sequence: TGTGCCAGCAGTTTGTCCCCGAGCTATGGCTACACCTTC.

The CDR3 DNA is TGTGCCAGCAGAGGGACAGGGTGGATGAACACTGAAGCTTTCTTT. It specifies CASRGTGWMNTEAFF. The chain links TRBV6-5 to TRBJ1-1; 9 bases map to TRBD1. The CDR3 extends over 15 amino acids. The germline V gene has CDR1 MNHEY and CDR2 SVGAGI. The J segment lost 0 bases and the V segment lost 6 bases, leaving 5 bases of the junction unmatched.

The chain has TRBV14 and TRBJ1-2, with D maybe TRBD1 (5 bases). CDR3 length equals 14 residues. Germline V gene data show CDR1 as SGHDN and CDR2 as FVKESK. The V end lost 2 bases, the J end lost 4 bases, and 11 bases lay between the germline ends. In nucleotides, the CDR3 is TGTGCCAGCAGCCAACATGCAGGGCCCTATGGCTACACCTTC. Protein: CASSQHAGPYGYTF.

This chain links TRBV5-4 with TRBJ2-5; D possibly corresponds to TRBD2 (5 bases). The V gene's germline CDR1 is SGHNT and CDR2 YYREEE (reference sequence). The ends were cut back, 0 bases at V and 5 bases at J, with 14 bases in the middle. The CDR3 consists of 15 residues. The CDR3 reads CASSLEGGLSETQYF. CDR3 coding DNA: TGTGCCAGCAGCTTGGAGGGCGGACTCTCGGAGACCCAGTACTTC.

The chain employs TRBV29-1 and TRBJ1-1; the D is unclear. The V end lost 0 bases, the J end lost 1 base, and 9 bases lay between the germline ends. This CDR3 has 14 residues. CDR1 is SQVTM and CDR2 is ANQGSEA in the germline V gene. Here the CDR3 DNA reads TGCAGCGTTGAAGAGCGGAGGACGAACACTGAAGCTTTCTTT. As protein: CSVEERRTNTEAFF.

The chain employs TRBV30 and TRBJ1-5; possible D gene TRBD1, 6 bases. Per germline, CDR1 GTSNPN and CDR2 SVGIG (reference sequence). V shed 5 bases and J shed 6 bases, with 14 bases lying between them. The CDR3 has 13 residues. CDR3 residues: CAWDYRVGQPQHF. CDR3 in DNA: TGTGCCTGGGACTACAGGGTCGGTCAGCCCCAGCATTTT. Variable domain in full (rest from reference TRBV30 and TRBJ1-5): SQTIHQWPATLVQPVGSPLSLECTVEGTSNPNLYWYRQAAGRGLQLLFYSVGIGQISSEVPQNLSASRPQDRQFILSSKKLLLSDSGFYLCAWDYRVGQPQHFGDGTRLSIL.

The V call is TRBV18, the J call TRBJ1-3; D gene uncertain. This CDR3 comprises 15 residues. V lost 0 bases and J 2 bases, leaving 8 bases between the germline ends. Germline CDR1 is KGHSH and CDR2 is LQKENI. The chain's CDR3 is CASSPPAAAGNTIYF. The CDR3 DNA sequence: TGTGCCAGCTCACCACCGGCGGCGGCTGGAAACACCATATATTTT.

The J gene is TRBJ1-1, the V gene TRBV3-1 (or the pseudogene TRBV3-2); D call uncertain. Germline-derived CDR1 and CDR2 are LGHDT and YNNKEL (reference sequence). The CDR3 extends over 14 amino acids. V dropped 1 base and J dropped 1 base, with 7 bases sitting between them. The CDR3 nucleotides are TGTGCCAGCAGCCAAGTGATGGGGAACACTGAAGCTTTCTTT. This encodes CASSQVMGNTEAFF.

This clone occurred once. The rearrangement joins TRBV5-1 to TRBJ1-4; D unresolved. Germline CDR1 is SGHRS and CDR2 is YFSETQ. There are 12 residues in the CDR3. Trimming shortened V by 0 bases and J by 8 bases, and 5 bases separated the two germline ends. CDR3 nucleotide sequence: TGCGCCAGCAGCTTGGAGAGGGAAAAACTGTTTTTT. This translates into CASSLEREKLFF.

The genes are TRBV4-2 and TRBJ1-2, with a weak D call TRBD1 (5 bases). Germline V gives CDR1 LGHNA, CDR2 YNFKEQ. The V end was cut by 0 bases, the J end by 2 bases, with 16 bases between. The CDR3 consists of 17 residues. The CDR3 spells CASSQDLAQGLNYGYTF. The CDR3 DNA is TGTGCCAGCAGCCAAGATTTGGCCCAGGGCTTAAACTATGGCTACACCTTC.

The rearrangement links TRBV30 to TRBJ1-2; D is perhaps TRBD1 (5 bases). Germline V gene sequence: CDR1 GTSNPN, CDR2 SVGIG (reference sequence). V was clipped by 2 bases and J by 6 bases, with 19 bases between them. The CDR3 covers 15 residues. CDR3 nucleotides: TGTGCCTGGAGTCGTACAAACGACAGACGGCATGGCTACACCTTC. Translating it yields CAWSRTNDRRHGYTF. Full variable domain (remainder filled in from reference TRBV30 and TRBJ1-2): SQTIHQWPATLVQPVGSPLSLECTVEGTSNPNLYWYRQAAGRGLQLLFYSVGIGQISSEVPQNLSASRPQDRQFILSSKKLLLSDSGFYLCAWSRTNDRRHGYTFGSGTRLTVV.